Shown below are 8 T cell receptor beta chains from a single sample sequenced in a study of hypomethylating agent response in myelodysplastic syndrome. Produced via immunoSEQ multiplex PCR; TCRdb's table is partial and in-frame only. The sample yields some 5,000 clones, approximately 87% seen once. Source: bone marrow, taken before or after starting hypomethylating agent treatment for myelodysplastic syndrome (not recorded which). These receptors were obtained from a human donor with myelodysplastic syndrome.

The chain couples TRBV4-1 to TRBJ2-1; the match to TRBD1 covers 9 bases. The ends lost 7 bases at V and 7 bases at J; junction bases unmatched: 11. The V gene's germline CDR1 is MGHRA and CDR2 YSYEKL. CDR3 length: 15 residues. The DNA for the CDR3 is TGCGCCAGCATCGAGGAGGGACAGGGCCCTAATGAGCAGTTCTTC. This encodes CASIEEGQGPNEQFF.

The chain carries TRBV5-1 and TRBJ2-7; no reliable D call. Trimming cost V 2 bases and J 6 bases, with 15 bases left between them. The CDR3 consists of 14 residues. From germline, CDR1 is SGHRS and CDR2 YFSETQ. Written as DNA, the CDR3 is TGCGCCAGCAGCTTAAGTATGCTTGGTGGCGAGCAGTACTTC. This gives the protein CASSLSMLGGEQYF.

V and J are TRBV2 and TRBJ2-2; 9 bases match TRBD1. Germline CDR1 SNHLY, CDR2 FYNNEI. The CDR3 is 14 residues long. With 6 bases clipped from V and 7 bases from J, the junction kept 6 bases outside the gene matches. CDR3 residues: CASRGGQGIGELFF. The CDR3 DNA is TGTGCCAGCAGAGGAGGACAGGGGATCGGGGAGCTGTTTTTT.

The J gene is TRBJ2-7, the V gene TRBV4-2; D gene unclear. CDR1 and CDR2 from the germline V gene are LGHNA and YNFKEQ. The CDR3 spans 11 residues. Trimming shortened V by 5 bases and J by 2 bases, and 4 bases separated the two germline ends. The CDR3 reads CASSLAYEQYF. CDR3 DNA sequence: TGTGCCAGCAGCTTGGCCTACGAGCAGTACTTC.

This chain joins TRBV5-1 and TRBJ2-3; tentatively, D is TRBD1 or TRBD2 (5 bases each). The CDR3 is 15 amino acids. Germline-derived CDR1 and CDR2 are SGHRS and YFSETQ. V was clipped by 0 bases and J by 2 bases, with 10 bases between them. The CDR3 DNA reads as TGCGCCAGCAGCTTGGAGTGGGGGTCCACAGATACGCAGTATTTT. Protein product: CASSLEWGSTDTQYF.

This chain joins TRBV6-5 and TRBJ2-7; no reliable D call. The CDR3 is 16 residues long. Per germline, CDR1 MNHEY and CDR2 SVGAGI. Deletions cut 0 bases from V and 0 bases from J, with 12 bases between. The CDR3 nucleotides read TGTGCCAGCAGTTACTCAGTCAGAAGACCCTCCTACGAGCAGTACTTC. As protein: CASSYSVRRPSYEQYF.

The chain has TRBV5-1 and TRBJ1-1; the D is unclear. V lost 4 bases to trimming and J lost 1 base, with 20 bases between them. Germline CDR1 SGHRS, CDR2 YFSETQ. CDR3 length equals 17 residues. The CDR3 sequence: CASSRPSTRTGNTEAFF. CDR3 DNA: TGCGCCAGCAGCCGTCCTTCTACGCGGACCGGGAACACTGAAGCTTTCTTT.

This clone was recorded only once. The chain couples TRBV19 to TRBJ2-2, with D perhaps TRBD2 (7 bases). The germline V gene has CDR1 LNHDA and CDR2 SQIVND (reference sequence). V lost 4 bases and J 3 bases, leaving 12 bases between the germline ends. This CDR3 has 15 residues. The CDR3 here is CASSRGGAYTGELFF. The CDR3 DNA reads TGTGCCAGTAGTAGAGGGGGGGCCTACACCGGGGAGCTGTTTTTT.